This TCR beta chain originates from a study of cytomegalovirus exposure and HLA in healthy donors. PCR involved 60 Vbeta and 13 Jbeta primers. Generated by immunoSEQ multiplex PCR, the TCRdb table keeps only in-frame clones and is missing some. The data contain around 170,000 clones, around 78% of them seen just once; the ten biggest clones take up 1.5% to 1.8%. The V end was cut by 4 bases, the J end by 3 bases, with 9 bases between. The CDR3 is made up of 14 amino acids. Per the germline V gene, CDR1 is KGHSH and CDR2 is LQKENI. The sequencing sample was made of PBMCs. This sequence was found in a man in his forties in good health and CMV-seronegative. The chain uses TRBV18 and TRBJ2-2, with D uncertain. The CDR3 here is CASSHDIYTGELFF. The DNA of the CDR3 is TGTGCCAGCTCACATGACATTTACACCGGGGAGCTGTTTTTT.